The TCR beta chain described here comes from a study of naive and memory T cell subsets. In the case of this clonotype: The target antigen is unknown.

The beta constant-region primer was an equimolar mix of two oligonucleotides covering TRBC1 and TRBC2. The ligated cDNA underwent four PCR rounds using SP2 and nested alpha and beta constant-region primers. Each CDR3 protein gets one entry after TCRdb re-called the UMI-ligation and nested PCR reads with MiXCR. The sample contains around 100,000 distinct CDR3 sequences, roughly 15% of which appear only once. General study points: A few larger clonotypes appeared in naive repertoires, especially CD8, possibly memory cells re-expressing CD45RA.

Specimen: naive CD8+ T cells from blood. The clonotype comes from a human donor in good health.

The chain's CDR3 is CASSSHSALYGYTF. DNA for the CDR3: TGTGCCAGCAGCTCCCACTCAGCCCTCTATGGCTACACCTTC. The chain couples TRBV7-9 to TRBJ1-2; D gene uncertain. The CDR3 spans 14 residues. The germline V gene encodes CDR1 SEHNR and CDR2 FQNEAQ (reference sequence). V gave up 4 bases and J gave up 4 bases, with 13 bases separating them.